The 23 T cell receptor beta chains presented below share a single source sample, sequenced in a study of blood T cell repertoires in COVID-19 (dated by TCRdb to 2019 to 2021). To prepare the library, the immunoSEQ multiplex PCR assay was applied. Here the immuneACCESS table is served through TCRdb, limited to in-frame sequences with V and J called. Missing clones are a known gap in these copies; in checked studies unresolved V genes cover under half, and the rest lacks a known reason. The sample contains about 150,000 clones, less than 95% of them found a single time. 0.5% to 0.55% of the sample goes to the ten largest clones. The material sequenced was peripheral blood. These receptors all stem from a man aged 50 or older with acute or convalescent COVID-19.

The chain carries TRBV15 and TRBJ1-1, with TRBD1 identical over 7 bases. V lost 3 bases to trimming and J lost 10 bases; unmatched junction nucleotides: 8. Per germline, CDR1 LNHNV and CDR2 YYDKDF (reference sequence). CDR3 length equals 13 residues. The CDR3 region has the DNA TGTGCCACCAGCAGGGGGCAGGGGGGAAGAGCTTTCTTT. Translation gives CATSRGQGGRAFF.

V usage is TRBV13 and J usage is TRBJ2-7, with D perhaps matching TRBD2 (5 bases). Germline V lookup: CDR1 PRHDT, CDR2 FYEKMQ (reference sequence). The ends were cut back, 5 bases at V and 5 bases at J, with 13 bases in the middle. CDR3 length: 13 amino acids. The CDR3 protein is CASSPGRSHEQYF. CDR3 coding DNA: TGTGCCAGCAGCCCGGGAAGGAGTCACGAGCAGTACTTC.

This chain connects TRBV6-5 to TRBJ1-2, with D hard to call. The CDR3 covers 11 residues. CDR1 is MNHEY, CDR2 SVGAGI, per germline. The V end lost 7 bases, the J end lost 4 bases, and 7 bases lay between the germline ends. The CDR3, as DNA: TGTGCCAGCACAGAGGGCTATGGCTACACCTTC. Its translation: CASTEGYGYTF.

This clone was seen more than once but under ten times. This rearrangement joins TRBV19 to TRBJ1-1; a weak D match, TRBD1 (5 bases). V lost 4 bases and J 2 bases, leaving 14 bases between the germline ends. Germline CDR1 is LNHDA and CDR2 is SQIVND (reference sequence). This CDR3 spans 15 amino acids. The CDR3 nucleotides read TGTGCCAGTAGTACCAGTCCTGGGGCTAACACTGAAGCTTTCTTT. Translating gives CASSTSPGANTEAFF.

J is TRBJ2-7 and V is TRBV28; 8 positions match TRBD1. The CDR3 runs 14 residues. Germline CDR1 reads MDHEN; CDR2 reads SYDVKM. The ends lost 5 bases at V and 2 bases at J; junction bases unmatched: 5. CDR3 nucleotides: TGTGCCAGCAGTCCGGGACAGGTGCCCTACGAGCAGTACTTC. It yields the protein CASSPGQVPYEQYF.

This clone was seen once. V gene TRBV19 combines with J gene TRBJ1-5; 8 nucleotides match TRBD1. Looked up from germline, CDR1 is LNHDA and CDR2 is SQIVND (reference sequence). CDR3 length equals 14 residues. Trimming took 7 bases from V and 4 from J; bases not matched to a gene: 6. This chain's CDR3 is CASNPGGWNQPQHF. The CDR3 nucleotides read TGTGCCAGTAACCCAGGGGGCTGGAATCAGCCCCAGCATTTT.

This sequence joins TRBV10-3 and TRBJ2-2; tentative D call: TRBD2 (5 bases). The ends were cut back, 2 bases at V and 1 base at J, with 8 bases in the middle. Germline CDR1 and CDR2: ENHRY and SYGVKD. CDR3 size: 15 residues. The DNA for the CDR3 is TGTGCCATCAGTGAGGACGGAGGGAACACCGGGGAGCTGTTTTTT. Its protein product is CAISEDGGNTGELFF.

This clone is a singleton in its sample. The CDR3 protein is CASSYYRDTEAFF. CDR3 coding DNA: TGTGCCAGCAGTTATTACAGGGATACTGAAGCTTTCTTT. V usage is TRBV6-5 and J usage is TRBJ1-1; tentative D call: TRBD1 (6 bases). In germline, CDR1 is MNHEY, CDR2 SVGAGI. This CDR3 region has 13 residues. With 3 bases removed from V and 5 bases from J, the gap between germline ends came to 10 bases.

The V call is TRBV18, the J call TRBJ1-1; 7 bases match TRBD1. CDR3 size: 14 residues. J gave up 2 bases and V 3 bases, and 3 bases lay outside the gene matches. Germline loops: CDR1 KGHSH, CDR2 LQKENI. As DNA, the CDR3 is TGTGCCAGCTCACCTATAGGGGGCAACACTGAAGCTTTCTTT. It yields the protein CASSPIGGNTEAFF. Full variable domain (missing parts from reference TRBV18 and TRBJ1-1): NAGVMQNPRHLVRRRGQEARLRCSPMKGHSHVYWYRQLPEEGLKFMVYLQKENIIDESGMPKERFSAEFPKEGPSILRIQQVVRGDSAAYFCASSPIGGNTEAFFGQGTRLTVV.

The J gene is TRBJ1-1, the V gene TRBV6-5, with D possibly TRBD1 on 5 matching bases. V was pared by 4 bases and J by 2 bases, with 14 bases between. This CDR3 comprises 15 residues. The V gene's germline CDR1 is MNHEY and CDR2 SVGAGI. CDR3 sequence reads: CASSSPTESNTEAFF. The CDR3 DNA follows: TGTGCCAGCAGTTCCCCGACAGAGTCAAACACTGAAGCTTTCTTT.

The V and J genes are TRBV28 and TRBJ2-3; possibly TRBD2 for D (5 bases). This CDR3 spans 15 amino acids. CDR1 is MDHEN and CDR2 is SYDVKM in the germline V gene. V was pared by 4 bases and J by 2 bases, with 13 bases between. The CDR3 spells CASSSSGANTDTQYF. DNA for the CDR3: TGTGCCAGCAGTTCGAGCGGAGCCAACACAGATACGCAGTATTTT.

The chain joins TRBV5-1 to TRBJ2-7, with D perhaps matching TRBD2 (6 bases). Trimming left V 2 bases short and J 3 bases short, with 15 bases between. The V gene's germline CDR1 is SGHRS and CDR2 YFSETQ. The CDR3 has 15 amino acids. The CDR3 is CASSFLGFGGYEQYF. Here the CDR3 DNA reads TGCGCCAGCAGCTTTCTAGGGTTCGGGGGCTACGAGCAGTACTTC.

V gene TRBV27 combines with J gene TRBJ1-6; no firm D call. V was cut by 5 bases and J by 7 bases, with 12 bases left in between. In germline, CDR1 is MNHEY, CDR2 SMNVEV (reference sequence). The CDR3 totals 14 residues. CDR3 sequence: CASSPGWRNSPLHF. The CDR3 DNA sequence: TGTGCCAGCAGTCCCGGGTGGCGAAATTCACCCCTCCACTTT.

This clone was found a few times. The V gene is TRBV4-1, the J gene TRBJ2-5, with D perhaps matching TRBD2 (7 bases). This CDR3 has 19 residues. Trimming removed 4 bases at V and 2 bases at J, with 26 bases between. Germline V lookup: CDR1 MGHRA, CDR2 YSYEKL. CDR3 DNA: TGCGCCAGCAGCCCCCTCTTCGGGCGGGGGCCGATTCGACAAGAGACCCAGTACTTC. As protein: CASSPLFGRGPIRQETQYF.

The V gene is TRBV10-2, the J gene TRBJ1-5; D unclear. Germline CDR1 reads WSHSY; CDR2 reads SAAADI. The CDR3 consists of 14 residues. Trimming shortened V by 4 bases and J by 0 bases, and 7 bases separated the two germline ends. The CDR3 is CASSGGYSNQPQHF. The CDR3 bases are TGCGCCAGCAGTGGAGGTTATAGCAATCAGCCCCAGCATTTT.

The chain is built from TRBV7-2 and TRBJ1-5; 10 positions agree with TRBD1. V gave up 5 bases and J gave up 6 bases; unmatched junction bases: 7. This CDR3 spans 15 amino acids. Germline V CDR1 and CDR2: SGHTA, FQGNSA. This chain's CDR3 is CASSRDRGPVQPQHF. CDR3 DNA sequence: TGTGCCAGCAGCAGGGACAGGGGTCCCGTTCAGCCCCAGCATTTT.

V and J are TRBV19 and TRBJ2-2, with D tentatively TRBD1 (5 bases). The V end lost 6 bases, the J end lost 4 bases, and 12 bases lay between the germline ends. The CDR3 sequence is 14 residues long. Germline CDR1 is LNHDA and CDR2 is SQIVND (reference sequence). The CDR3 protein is CASRGQDRTGELFF. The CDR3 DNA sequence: TGTGCCAGTAGGGGGCAGGACCGCACCGGGGAGCTGTTTTTT.

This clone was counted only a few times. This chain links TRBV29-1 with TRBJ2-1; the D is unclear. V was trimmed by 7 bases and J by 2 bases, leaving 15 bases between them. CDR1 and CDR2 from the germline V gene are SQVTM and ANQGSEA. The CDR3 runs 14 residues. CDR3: CSAAQGQAYNEQFF. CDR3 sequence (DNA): TGCAGCGCCGCACAAGGTCAGGCCTACAATGAGCAGTTCTTC.

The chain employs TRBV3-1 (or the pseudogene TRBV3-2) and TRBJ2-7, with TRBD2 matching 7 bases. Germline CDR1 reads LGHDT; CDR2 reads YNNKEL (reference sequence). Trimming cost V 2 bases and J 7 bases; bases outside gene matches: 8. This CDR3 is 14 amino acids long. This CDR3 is CASSQSGEGREQYV. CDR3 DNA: TGTGCCAGCAGCCAAAGTGGGGAGGGGCGGGAGCAGTACGTC.

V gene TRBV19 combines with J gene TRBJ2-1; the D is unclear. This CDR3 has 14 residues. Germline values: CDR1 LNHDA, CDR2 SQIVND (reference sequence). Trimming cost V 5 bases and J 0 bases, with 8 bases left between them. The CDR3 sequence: CASSFASSYNEQFF. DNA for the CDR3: TGTGCCAGTAGTTTTGCGAGCTCCTACAATGAGCAGTTCTTC.

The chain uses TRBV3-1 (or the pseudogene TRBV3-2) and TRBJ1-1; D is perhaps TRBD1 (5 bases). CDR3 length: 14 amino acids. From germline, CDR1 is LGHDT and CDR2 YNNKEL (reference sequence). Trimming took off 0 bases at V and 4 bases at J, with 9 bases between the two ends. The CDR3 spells CASSQDSGVTEAFF. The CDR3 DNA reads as TGTGCCAGCAGCCAAGATTCGGGGGTCACTGAAGCTTTCTTT.

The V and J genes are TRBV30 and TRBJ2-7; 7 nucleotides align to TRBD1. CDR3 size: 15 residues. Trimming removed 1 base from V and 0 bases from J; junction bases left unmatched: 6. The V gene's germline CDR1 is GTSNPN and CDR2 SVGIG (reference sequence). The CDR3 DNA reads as TGTGCCTGGAGTGCCTGGGACAGAGGCTCCTACGAGCAGTACGTC. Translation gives CAWSAWDRGSYEQYV.

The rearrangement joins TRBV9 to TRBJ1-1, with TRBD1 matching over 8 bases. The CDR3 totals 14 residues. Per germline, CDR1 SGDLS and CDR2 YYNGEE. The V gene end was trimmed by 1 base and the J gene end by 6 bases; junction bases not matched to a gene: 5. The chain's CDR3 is CASSVWTGSSEAFF. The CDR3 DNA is TGTGCCAGCAGCGTATGGACAGGGTCTTCTGAAGCTTTCTTT.